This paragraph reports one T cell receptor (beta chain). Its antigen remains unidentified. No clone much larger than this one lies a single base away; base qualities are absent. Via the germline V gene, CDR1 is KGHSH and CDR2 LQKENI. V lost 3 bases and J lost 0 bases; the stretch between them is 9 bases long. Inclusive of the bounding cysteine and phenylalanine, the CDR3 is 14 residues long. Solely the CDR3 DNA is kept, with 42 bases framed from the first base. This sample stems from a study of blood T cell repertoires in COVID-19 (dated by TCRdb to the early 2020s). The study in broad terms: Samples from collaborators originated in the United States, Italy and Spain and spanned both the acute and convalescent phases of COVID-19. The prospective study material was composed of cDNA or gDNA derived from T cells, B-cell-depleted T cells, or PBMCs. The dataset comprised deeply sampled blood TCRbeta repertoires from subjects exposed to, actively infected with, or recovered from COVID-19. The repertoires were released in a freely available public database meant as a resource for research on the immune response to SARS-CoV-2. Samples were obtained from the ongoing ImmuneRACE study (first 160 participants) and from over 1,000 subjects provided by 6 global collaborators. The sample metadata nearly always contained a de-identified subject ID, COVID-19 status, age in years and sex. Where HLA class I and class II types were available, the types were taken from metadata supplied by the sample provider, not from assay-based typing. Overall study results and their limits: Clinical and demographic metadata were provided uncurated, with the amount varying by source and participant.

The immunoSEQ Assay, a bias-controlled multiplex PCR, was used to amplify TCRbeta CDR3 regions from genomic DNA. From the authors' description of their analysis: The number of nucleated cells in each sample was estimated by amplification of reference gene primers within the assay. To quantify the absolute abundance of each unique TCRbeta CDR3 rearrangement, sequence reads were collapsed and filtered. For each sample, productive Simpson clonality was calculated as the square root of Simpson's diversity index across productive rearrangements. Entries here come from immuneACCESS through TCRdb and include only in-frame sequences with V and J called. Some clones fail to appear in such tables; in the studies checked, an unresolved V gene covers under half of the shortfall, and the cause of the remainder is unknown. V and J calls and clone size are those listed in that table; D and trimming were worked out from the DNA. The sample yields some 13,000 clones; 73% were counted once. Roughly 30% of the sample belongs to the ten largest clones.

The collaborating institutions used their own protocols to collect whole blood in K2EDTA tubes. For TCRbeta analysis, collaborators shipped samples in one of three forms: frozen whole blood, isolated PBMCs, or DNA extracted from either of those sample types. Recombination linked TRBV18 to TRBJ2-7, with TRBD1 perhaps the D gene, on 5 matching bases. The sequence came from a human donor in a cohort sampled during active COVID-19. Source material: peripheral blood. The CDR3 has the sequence CASSPGPPSYEQYF. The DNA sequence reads TGTGCCAGCTCACCGGGGCCTCCCTCCTACGAGCAGTACTTC.